A selection of T cell receptor beta chains follows, all from one sample in a study of T cells in Graves' hyperthyroidism and ophthalmopathy. TCRdb reanalysed the multiplex PCR reads using MiXCR and keeps one entry per CDR3 protein. The sample lists approximately 610,000 distinct CDR3 sequences; over 12% were seen once. The sample comprised blood. The source is a woman between 40 and 55 years old with Graves' ophthalmopathy. Both conserved end residues are part of each CDR3. D genes are given only for firm matches. Clone size, where shown, is once, few, many, or a class for clones that have expanded.

cdr3_nt	cdr3_aa	v_call	j_call	clone_size	d_call
TGTGCCAGCAGCGTCCCTGGCTCCTACGAGCAGTACTTC	CASSVPGSYEQYF	TRBV5-5	TRBJ2-7	many	-
TGTGCCGCGGGACAGGGGGCCTACGAGCAGTACTTC	CAAGQGAYEQYF	TRBV27	TRBJ2-7	many	TRBD1
TGTGCCAGCAGTTACTCTTGGACAGGGGGCACCCAAGGCAGTCAGCCCCAGCATTTT	CASSYSWTGGTQGSQPQHF	TRBV6-5	TRBJ1-5	many	TRBD1
TGTGCCAGCAACTTAGGTAGCGCGGGAGGGCAAGAGACCCAGTACTTC	CASNLGSAGGQETQYF	TRBV7-2	TRBJ2-5	-	TRBD2
TGTGCCAGCAGTTTTGACAGGGTGGAGACCCAGTACTTC	CASSFDRVETQYF	TRBV28	TRBJ2-5	many	TRBD1
TGTGCCAGTAGTATAAGGCTAGTCGGCAATCAGCCCCAGCATTTT	CASSIRLVGNQPQHF	TRBV19	TRBJ1-5	many	-
TGTGCCAGCAGCCCGAGGCAAGGGGGGAATCAGCCCCAGCATTTT	CASSPRQGGNQPQHF	TRBV28	TRBJ1-5	many	-
TGTGCCAGCACCGTGACTAGCGGGGCCGGGGAGCTGTTTTTT	CASTVTSGAGELFF	TRBV28	TRBJ2-2	-	TRBD2
TGCAGTGCTAGAGAGACCCAGGGTCCGAACACTGAAGCTTTCTTT	CSARETQGPNTEAFF	TRBV20-1	TRBJ1-1	few	-
TGTGCCAGCAGTGAATTGAGTACCGGGACAGGGAGGTTCGGGAGCAATCAGCCCCAGCATTTT	CASSELSTGTGRFGSNQPQHF	TRBV6-1	TRBJ1-5	many	TRBD1
TGTGCCAGCAGTTTATATCCGAACACCGGGGAGCTGTTTTTT	CASSLYPNTGELFF	TRBV27	TRBJ2-2	many	-
TGTGCCAGCAGCCGACCCGCCGGGACTAGCGTCTCCACCGGGGAGCTGTTTTTT	CASSRPAGTSVSTGELFF	TRBV12-3/TRBV12-4	TRBJ2-2	-	TRBD2
TGTGCCAGCAGTGAAACCGAGGGGCTCGAGCAGTACTTC	CASSETEGLEQYF	TRBV2	TRBJ2-7	many	-
TGTGCCAGCAGTTTAGAGGGAGGGCATGGGGCCGGGGAGCTGTTTTTT	CASSLEGGHGAGELFF	TRBV27	TRBJ2-2	many	TRBD2
TGTGCCAGCAGCCATCGGATAGGTGATTCACCCCTCCACTTT	CASSHRIGDSPLHF	TRBV28	TRBJ1-6	many	-
TGTGCCACCAGCAGAGATCGAATCGGAGAAACTGAAGCTTTCTTT	CATSRDRIGETEAFF	TRBV15	TRBJ1-1	few	-
TGTGCCAGCAGTGAAGCTAGCGGGAACACCGGGGAGCTGTTTTTT	CASSEASGNTGELFF	TRBV6-1	TRBJ2-2	many	-
TGTGCCAGCAGTTACTCCCTCGGAAAGCCCCAGCATTTT	CASSYSLGKPQHF	TRBV6-5	TRBJ1-5	-	-
TGTGCCAGCAGTGTGGCGGGACAGGGCTACGAGCAGTACTTC	CASSVAGQGYEQYF	TRBV27	TRBJ2-7	many	TRBD1
TGTGCCAGCAGCCGTCCAACAGGGATGAACACTGAAGCTTTCTTT	CASSRPTGMNTEAFF	TRBV7-2	TRBJ1-1	many	-
TGTGCCAGCAGTTTATCGGGATCGGGTAGGAACTACGAGCAGTACTTC	CASSLSGSGRNYEQYF	TRBV28	TRBJ2-7	many	-
TGTGCCACCAGTGGTAACAGGGCGGGAGACACTGAAGCTTTCTTT	CATSGNRAGDTEAFF	TRBV24-1	TRBJ1-1	many	-
TGTGCCAGCAGTTACTTGGGACAGGTGCGCTACGAGCAGTACTTC	CASSYLGQVRYEQYF	TRBV6-5	TRBJ2-7	many	TRBD1
TGTGCCAGCAGCCCTTCAGGGGTGCGGAACACTGAAGCTTTCTTT	CASSPSGVRNTEAFF	TRBV5-5	TRBJ1-1	few	-
TGTGCCAGCGGAAAGACCGGGACGAGCATTGTCGGGGAGCTGTTTTTT	CASGKTGTSIVGELFF	TRBV11-2	TRBJ2-2	many	-
TGTGCCAGCAGCCCCCCGAGGAGCGGCCAGGAGCTGTTTTTT	CASSPPRSGQELFF	TRBV6-1	TRBJ2-2	many	-
TGTGCCAGCAGCTCGGGACTAGCGGTCGAAGAGACCCAGTACTTC	CASSSGLAVEETQYF	TRBV7-2	TRBJ2-5	many	TRBD2
TGTGCCAGCAACTGGGGCAGGGGTTACGAGCAGTACTTC	CASNWGRGYEQYF	TRBV7-2	TRBJ2-7	-	-
TGTGCCAGCACCTTAACTGTAGGGACTGGTGGCTACACCTTC	CASTLTVGTGGYTF	TRBV7-2	TRBJ1-2	many	-
TGTGCCAGCAGTGACCTGGGACTAGCGGGAGACGAGCAGTACTTC	CASSDLGLAGDEQYF	TRBV25-1	TRBJ2-7	-	TRBD2
TGTGCCAGCAGCGACCGGACTACTTACACCGGGGAGCTGTTTTTT	CASSDRTTYTGELFF	TRBV7-2	TRBJ2-2	-	-
TGTGCCAGCAGTTGGTGGGGGGCGGGCAATCAGCCCCAGCATTTT	CASSWWGAGNQPQHF	TRBV6-5	TRBJ1-5	many	-
TGTGCCAGCAGCTATCAGGGTTTCGATCAGCCCCAGCATTTT	CASSYQGFDQPQHF	TRBV2	TRBJ1-5	few	-